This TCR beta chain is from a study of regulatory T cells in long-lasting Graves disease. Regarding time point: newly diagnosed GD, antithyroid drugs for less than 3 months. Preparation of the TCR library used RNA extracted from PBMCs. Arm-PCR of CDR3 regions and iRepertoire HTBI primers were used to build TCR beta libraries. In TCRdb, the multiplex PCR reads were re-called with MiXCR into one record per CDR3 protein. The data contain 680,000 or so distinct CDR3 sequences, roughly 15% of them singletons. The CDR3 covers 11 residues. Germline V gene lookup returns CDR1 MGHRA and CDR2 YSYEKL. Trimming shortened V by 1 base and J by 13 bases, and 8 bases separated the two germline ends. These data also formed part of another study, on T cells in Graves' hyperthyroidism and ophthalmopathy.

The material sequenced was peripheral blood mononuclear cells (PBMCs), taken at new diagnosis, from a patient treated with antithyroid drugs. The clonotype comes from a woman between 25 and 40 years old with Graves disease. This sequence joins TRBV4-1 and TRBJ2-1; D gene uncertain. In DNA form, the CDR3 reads TGCGCCAGCAGCCAAGGCTTAATTCAGTTCTTC. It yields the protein CASSQGLIQFF.